This T cell receptor beta chain appears in the sequencing data of a study of CD8 T cells in ankylosing spondylitis. Making use of molecular barcodes, quantitative 5'-RACE generated TCR beta libraries. Each CDR3 protein is one row after TCRdb ran MiXCR on the 5' RACE reads. Of approximately 240,000 distinct CDR3 sequences in the sample, under 12% are singletons; the top ten hold 2.6%. This clonotype was seen ten or more times. The antigen is not known. General study points: Earlier work had already found some motif variants in reactive arthritis synovial fluid and blood. The clones that were linked to disease were reported to be significantly enriched in matched synovial fluid samples from ankylosing spondylitis patients. There was a TCR beta motif, made of several highly homologous variants, that appeared characteristic of ankylosing spondylitis blood.

The CDR3 totals 15 residues. CDR1 and CDR2 from the germline V gene are SEHNR and FQNEAQ (reference sequence). V was pared by 1 base and J by 6 bases, with 12 bases between. The chain uses TRBV7-9 and TRBJ2-2; D is ambiguous. Sequencing was carried out using blood, either unsorted or a sorted T cell fraction (not recorded which). The sequence was collected from a male donor with ankylosing spondylitis or in good health (not recorded which). The CDR3 protein is CASSLGRMDSGELFF. The CDR3 bases are TGTGCCAGCAGCTTAGGCAGGATGGATTCCGGGGAGCTGTTTTTT.